The 8 T cell receptor beta chains below all came from one sample that was sequenced in a study of T cell clonality in common variable immunodeficiency. These TCRs are of unknown antigen specificity. Study outcomes and limitations: In common variable immunodeficiency, TCR beta chains reportedly carried fewer deletions and N-nucleotide insertions.

Assay used: immunoSEQ multiplex PCR; TCRdb lists only in-frame clones, some missing. The repertoire shows more than 30,000 clones, none seen only once; the top ten take approximately 5.4%. Sequencing was performed on peripheral blood mononuclear cells. These receptor sequences come from a human donor with common variable immunodeficiency.

Ten or more counts support this clone. Read coverage stops 3 residues before the CDR3 terminus; the germline J gene supplies the remainder. The J gene is TRBJ2-5, the V gene TRBV18, with 11 bases that match TRBD2. In germline, CDR1 is KGHSH, CDR2 LQKENI. Losses at the gene ends were 2 bases for V and 1 base for J; bases not matched to a gene: 6. This CDR3 is 17 amino acids long. CDR3 protein: CASSPGTSGGIQETQYF. The covered CDR3 bases are TGTGCCAGCTCACCAGGAACTAGCGGGGGAATCCAAGAGACC.

In this sample, this clone turned up many times. CDR3 in amino acids: CAIKGNTEAFF. The DNA read from the CDR3 is TGTGCCATCAAGGGGAACACTGAA. The chain recombines TRBV10-3 with TRBJ1-1; D gene uncertain. The CDR3 extends 3 residues past the end of the read, so its final part is completed from the germline J gene. Trimming took 7 bases from V and 1 from J, leaving 4 bases between them. Germline V gives CDR1 ENHRY, CDR2 SYGVKD. The CDR3 is made up of 11 amino acids.

This clone was picked up many times. The read terminates 3 residues before the CDR3 end, so the remaining end is supplied by the germline J gene. The chain joins TRBV5-1 to TRBJ1-5; D unresolved. Germline V gene sequence: CDR1 SGHRS, CDR2 YFSETQ. V was shortened by 2 bases and J by 5 bases, with 8 bases between the two germline ends. There are 13 residues in the CDR3. CDR3: CASSFRGDQPQHF. Incomplete CDR3 DNA: TGCGCCAGCAGCTTTCGGGGTGATCAGCCC.

As to this clone: The sequenced fragment ends 3 residues before the CDR3 boundary, so the rest is inferred from the germline J gene. The chain joins TRBV19 to TRBJ1-5; D unresolved. The CDR3 sequence is 14 residues long. Germline values: CDR1 LNHDA, CDR2 SQIVND (reference sequence). V dropped 5 bases and J dropped 7 bases, with 15 bases sitting between them. CDR3 DNA (partial): TGTGCCAGTAGTTCCCGCGGCTCCTCGCAGCCC. It is translated as CASSSRGSSQP. The whole CDR3 sequence is CASSSRGSSQPQHF.

In this sample, this clone turned up many times. Sequencing ends 3 residues short of the CDR3 end; the germline J gene provides the rest. The rearrangement joins TRBV5-1 to TRBJ1-4, with a possible D match to TRBD1 (5 bases). The CDR3 contains 14 residues. Trimming took off 4 bases at V and 8 bases at J, with 15 bases between the two ends. Germline V gives CDR1 SGHRS, CDR2 YFSETQ. The part of the CDR3 DNA that was read is TGCGCCAGCAGCCCACGCGCGGGGGGGGAAAAA. It specifies CASSPRAGGEK. The full CDR3 protein reads CASSPRAGGEKLFF.

This clone was counted at least ten times. The observed sequence ends 3 residues before the CDR3 terminus, with the missing tail filled in from the germline J gene. J is TRBJ2-2 and V is TRBV7-3; D perhaps matches TRBD1 (6 bases). The CDR3 is 15 amino acids. Germline V gene lookup returns CDR1 SGHTA and CDR2 FQGTGA. V lost 5 bases, J lost 0 bases, and 10 bases lay in between. CDR3 sequence: CASSPQGSNTGELFF. The sequenced part of the CDR3 DNA is TGTGCCAGCAGCCCTCAGGGGTCGAACACCGGGGAG.

This clone appeared many times. The CDR3 end lies 3 residues beyond the end of the read and is filled in from the germline J gene. This sequence joins TRBV20-1 and TRBJ2-7, with a tentative D call TRBD1 (5 bases). Germline CDR1 reads DFQATT; CDR2 reads SNEGSKA (reference sequence). The V and J ends lost 7 bases and 4 bases respectively, with 11 bases between them. The CDR3 is made up of 11 amino acids. Incomplete CDR3 DNA: TGCAGTGGGAAGCAGGGATACGAG. Protein sequence: CSGKQGYE. The full-length CDR3 reads as CSGKQGYEQYF.

Details on this clone: The read falls 3 residues short of the CDR3 end, and the missing part is taken from the germline J gene. The V and J genes are TRBV18 and TRBJ1-5; D is uncertain. The CDR3 loop spans 15 amino acids. Germline V gene sequence: CDR1 KGHSH, CDR2 LQKENI. V was trimmed by 3 bases and J by 7 bases, leaving 16 bases between them. The CDR3 DNA, read in part, is TGTGCCAGCTCACCTGGGAGCGGCTCGAGGCAGCCC. Translated, it gives CASSPGSGSRQP. The full CDR3 reads CASSPGSGSRQPQHF.